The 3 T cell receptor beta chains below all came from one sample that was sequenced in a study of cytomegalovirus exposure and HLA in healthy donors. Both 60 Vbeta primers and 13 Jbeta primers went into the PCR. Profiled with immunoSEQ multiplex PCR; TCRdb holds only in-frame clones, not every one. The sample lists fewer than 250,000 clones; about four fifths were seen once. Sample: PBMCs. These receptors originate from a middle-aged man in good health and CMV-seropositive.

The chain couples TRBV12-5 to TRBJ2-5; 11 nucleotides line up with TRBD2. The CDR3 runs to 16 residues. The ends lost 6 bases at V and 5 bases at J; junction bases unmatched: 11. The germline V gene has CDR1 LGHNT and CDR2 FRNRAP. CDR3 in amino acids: CASGLGELAGVETQYF. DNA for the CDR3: TGTGCTAGTGGACTCGGGGAACTAGCGGGAGTGGAGACCCAGTACTTC.

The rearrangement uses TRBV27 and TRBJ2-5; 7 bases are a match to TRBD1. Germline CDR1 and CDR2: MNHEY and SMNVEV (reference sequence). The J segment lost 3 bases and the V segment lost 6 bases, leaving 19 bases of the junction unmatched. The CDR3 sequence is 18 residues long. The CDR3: CASRTHKGQTEFEETQYF. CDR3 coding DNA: TGTGCCAGCAGAACTCACAAGGGACAGACAGAGTTTGAAGAGACCCAGTACTTC.

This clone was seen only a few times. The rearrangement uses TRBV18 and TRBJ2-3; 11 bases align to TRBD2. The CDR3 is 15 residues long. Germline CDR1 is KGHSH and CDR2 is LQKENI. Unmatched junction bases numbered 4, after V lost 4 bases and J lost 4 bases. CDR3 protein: CASSLTSGRPDTQYF. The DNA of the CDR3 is TGTGCCAGCTCACTCACTAGCGGGAGACCAGATACGCAGTATTTT.